Each of the 20 T cell receptor beta chains below was sequenced from the same sample in a study of neoadjuvant anti-PD-1 for oral cavity cancer (dated by TCRdb to the early 2020s). What the time point label conveys for this sample: before neoadjuvant nivolumab. The library was made by the immunoSEQ multiplex PCR assay. Not all clones reach the TCRdb copy of this immuneACCESS table, which keeps in-frame sequences only. Checked studies attribute under half of the gap to unresolved V genes and leave the rest unexplained. For this sample the table gives several thousand clones, of which about three fifths were detected only once. The top ten clonotypes cover 7.5% to 9.5% of the sample. This sample comprised tumor tissue, obtained before nivolumab (anti-PD-1) treatment. All receptors come from a person aged 35-79 years with oral cavity squamous cell carcinoma.

The CDR3 nucleotides read TGTGCCAGCAGCTTACCCTCAGCGGGGCGGCAGTACTTC. Translation gives CASSLPSAGRQYF. The chain has TRBV7-2 and TRBJ2-7; 7 bases are a match to TRBD2. The CDR3 extends over 13 amino acids. Germline trimming cut 2 bases from V and 9 bases from J; bases unmatched to any gene: 7. Looked up from germline, CDR1 is SGHTA and CDR2 is FQGNSA.

This chain joins TRBV6-4 and TRBJ1-2, with D possibly matching TRBD1 (5 bases). The germline V and J ends were trimmed by 6 bases and 8 bases, with 19 bases remaining between them. Per germline, CDR1 MRHNA and CDR2 SNTAGT. The CDR3 consists of 14 residues. In nucleotides, the CDR3 is TGTGCCAGCAGGGCATCACAGGTCGCAGGGGGCTACACCTTC. It yields the protein CASRASQVAGGYTF.

The rearrangement links TRBV6-5 to TRBJ1-1; D may be TRBD1 (6 bases). V gave up 4 bases and J gave up 5 bases, with 20 bases separating them. Germline values: CDR1 MNHEY, CDR2 SVGAGI. The CDR3 covers 16 residues. The CDR3 loop reads CASSWIGGRGRTEAFF. In DNA, the CDR3 is TGTGCCAGCAGTTGGATAGGGGGACGGGGGCGGACTGAAGCTTTCTTT.

This chain uses TRBV10-3 with TRBJ2-1; 12 bases fit TRBD2. The CDR3 has 15 amino acids. V shed 6 bases, J shed 7 bases, and the junction held 7 bases outside the gene matches. Germline loops: CDR1 ENHRY, CDR2 SYGVKD. CDR3 DNA: TGTGCCATCAGCCCTAGCGGGGGGGTTCGTAATGAGCAGTTCTTC. It specifies CAISPSGGVRNEQFF.

This chain uses TRBV7-3 with TRBJ1-1; 8 bases map to TRBD1. This CDR3 spans 15 amino acids. V was clipped by 3 bases and J by 4 bases; unmatched bases: 7. Germline V gives CDR1 SGHTA, CDR2 FQGTGA. Written as DNA, the CDR3 is TGTGCCAGCAGCTTGGGGGGACAGGTGGGCACTGAAGCTTTCTTT. Its protein product is CASSLGGQVGTEAFF. Supplemented by reference TRBV7-3 and TRBJ1-1, the full variable domain reads GAGVSQTPSNKVTEKGKYVELRCDPISGHTALYWYRQSLGQGPEFLIYFQGTGAADDSGLPNDRFFAVRPEGSVSTLKIQRTERGDSAVYLCASSLGGQVGTEAFFGQGTRLTVV.

This clone has more than one count but fewer than ten. The J gene is TRBJ1-4, the V gene TRBV14; TRBD1 is a possible D gene (5 bases). CDR1 is SGHDN and CDR2 is FVKESK in the germline V gene. This CDR3 has 16 residues. V was pared by 1 base and J by 7 bases, with 16 bases between. In DNA form, the CDR3 reads TGTGCCAGCAGCCAAGCCAGGGTAGGAGGAGGTGAAAAACTGTTTTTT. This encodes CASSQARVGGGEKLFF.

The J gene is TRBJ1-1, the V gene TRBV29-1, with D perhaps matching TRBD1 (5 bases). The length of the CDR3 is 13 residues. Germline CDR1 SQVTM, CDR2 ANQGSEA. The V gene lost 6 bases and the J gene lost 6 bases, with 17 bases spanning the gap. The CDR3 DNA follows: TGCAGCGTGGATCAGGGTAAGGGCGCTGAAGCTTTCTTT. This translates into CSVDQGKGAEAFF. The full variable domain, with the rest looked up from reference TRBV29-1 and TRBJ1-1, is SAVISQKPSRDICQRGTSLTIQCQVDSQVTMMFWYRQQPGQSLTLIATANQGSEATYESGFVIDKFPISRPNLTFSTLTVSNMSPEDSSIYLCSVDQGKGAEAFFGQGTRLTVV.

The chain combines TRBV7-6 with TRBJ2-2, with a possible D match to TRBD1 (6 bases). The CDR3 is 16 residues long. Trimming cost V 5 bases and J 4 bases, with 17 bases left between them. Germline-derived CDR1 and CDR2 are SGHVS and FNYEAQ. In DNA form, the CDR3 reads TGTGCCAGCAGCCCTATTTTGGGACACTCCACCGGGGAGCTGTTTTTT. Its protein is CASSPILGHSTGELFF.

The V gene is TRBV19, the J gene TRBJ2-1; 7 positions match TRBD1. The CDR3 covers 15 residues. J was trimmed by 3 bases and V by 7 bases; bases with no gene match: 9. Germline V gene lookup returns CDR1 LNHDA and CDR2 SQIVND (reference sequence). This CDR3 is CASKRKTGNYNEQFF. DNA for the CDR3: TGTGCCAGTAAACGAAAGACAGGGAACTACAATGAGCAGTTCTTC. Full variable domain (missing parts from reference TRBV19 and TRBJ2-1): DGGITQSPKYLFRKEGQNVTLSCEQNLNHDAMYWYRQDPGQGLRLIYYSQIVNDFQKGDIAEGYSVSREKKESFPLTVTSAQKNPTAFYLCASKRKTGNYNEQFFGPGTRLTVL.

The rearrangement links TRBV7-9 to TRBJ2-5; a possible D gene is TRBD1 (5 bases). Deletions cut 5 bases from V and 2 bases from J, with 27 bases between. The CDR3 is made up of 19 amino acids. Germline V gene lookup returns CDR1 SEHNR and CDR2 FQNEAQ (reference sequence). CDR3 amino acids: CASSRSRVYGISGQETQYF. CDR3 sequence (DNA): TGTGCCAGCAGCCGCAGCAGGGTTTACGGAATATCTGGACAAGAGACCCAGTACTTC.

The V and J genes are TRBV9 and TRBJ2-7; D may match TRBD1 or TRBD2 (7 bases each). The CDR3 contains 14 residues. CDR1 is SGDLS, CDR2 YYNGEE, per germline. Trimming shortened V by 4 bases and J by 4 bases, and 15 bases separated the two germline ends. CDR3 loop: CASSTTGRGYEQYF. CDR3 bases: TGTGCCAGCAGCACGACAGGGAGGGGGTACGAGCAGTACTTC.

The chain is built from TRBV5-5 and TRBJ1-2; 8 bases line up with TRBD1. From germline, CDR1 is SGHKS and CDR2 YYEKEE (reference sequence). J lost 6 bases, V lost 6 bases, and 4 bases had no gene match. This CDR3 has 12 amino acids. DNA for the CDR3: TGTGCCAGCACGCAACAGGGGGATGGCTACACCTTC. Protein sequence: CASTQQGDGYTF.

The V gene is TRBV5-5, the J gene TRBJ2-7; the match to TRBD2 covers 12 bases. Germline lookup yields CDR1 SGHKS and CDR2 YYEKEE (reference sequence). Trimming took 6 bases from V and 3 from J; bases not matched to a gene: 19. CDR3 length equals 19 residues. The DNA of the CDR3 is TGTGCCAGCACCCTGATCTGGACTAGCGGGACCCCTTACGTCTACGAGCAGTACTTC. Translating gives CASTLIWTSGTPYVYEQYF.

In DNA form, the CDR3 reads TGTGCCAGCAGCTACGGGGGGAGCGGTAGCACAGATACGCAGTATTTT. Amino acid sequence: CASSYGGSGSTDTQYF. This chain uses TRBV5-4 with TRBJ2-3, with 7 positions matching TRBD2. The germline V gene encodes CDR1 SGHNT and CDR2 YYREEE (reference sequence). This CDR3 region has 16 residues. J was trimmed by 0 bases and V by 3 bases; bases with no gene match: 7.

This clone was seen a handful of times. This chain joins TRBV6-1 and TRBJ2-1; no reliable D call. CDR1 and CDR2 (germline): MNHNS, SASEGT. The CDR3 loop spans 16 amino acids. The V end was cut by 5 bases, the J end by 0 bases, with 14 bases between. This chain's CDR3 is CASSQDFFSSYNEQFF. The CDR3 coding sequence is TGTGCCAGCAGTCAAGACTTTTTCAGCTCCTACAATGAGCAGTTCTTC.

Remarks on this clone: The junction departs from the called germline gene at one end, perhaps through a read error. The rearrangement joins TRBV4-1 to TRBJ2-2; 12 bases are shared with TRBD2. CDR3 length: 18 amino acids. CDR1 is MGHRA and CDR2 is YSYEKL in the germline V gene. The CDR3 DNA follows: TGCGCCCGCAGCCGCCTCCGCCCTAGCGGGGGGGCGCTGGGGGAGCTGTTTTTT. This encodes CARSRLRPSGGALGELFF.

The genes are TRBV18 and TRBJ1-5, with D unclear. Germline loops: CDR1 KGHSH, CDR2 LQKENI. The CDR3 sequence is 14 residues long. Between the trimmed V and J ends, which lost 1 base and 4 bases, there was a span of 8 bases. This chain's CDR3 is CASSPLNGNQPQHF. CDR3 nucleotide sequence: TGTGCCAGCTCACCACTTAACGGAAATCAGCCCCAGCATTTT.

This clone was detected a few times. The rearrangement links TRBV4-1 to TRBJ1-2, with D possibly being TRBD1 (6 bases). V was clipped by 3 bases and J by 8 bases, with 13 bases between them. Germline V CDR1 and CDR2: MGHRA, YSYEKL. The CDR3 covers 13 residues. The CDR3 sequence is CASSHPLGGGYTF. The CDR3 bases are TGCGCCAGCAGCCATCCCCTGGGGGGCGGCTACACCTTC.

The J gene is TRBJ1-1, the V gene TRBV27; D remains unclear. The germline V gene encodes CDR1 MNHEY and CDR2 SMNVEV (reference sequence). This CDR3 is 13 amino acids long. Trimming stripped 3 bases from V and 0 bases from J, with 5 bases between. CDR3 sequence (DNA): TGTGCCAGCAGTTTTCAGGTGAACACTGAAGCTTTCTTT. Protein sequence: CASSFQVNTEAFF.

The chain couples TRBV11-2 to TRBJ1-1; TRBD1 might be the D (5 bases). The CDR3 contains 16 residues. Germline V gene lookup returns CDR1 SGHAT and CDR2 FQNNGV. The V end was cut by 5 bases, the J end by 3 bases, with 19 bases between. The CDR3: CASSLRDPREDTEAFF. Written as DNA, the CDR3 is TGTGCCAGCAGCCTTCGGGACCCTAGGGAGGACACTGAAGCTTTCTTT.